Listed below are T cell receptor beta chains from one sample, sequenced in a study of blood T cell repertoires in COVID-19. The method was immunoSEQ multiplex PCR; TCRdb's version includes in-frame clones alone and lacks a portion of them. Altogether some 80,000 clones are present, more than 70% being singletons, with the ten largest covering approximately 19%. The sample was peripheral blood. The receptors here all came from a human donor in a cohort sampled during active COVID-19. Each CDR3 is given with its conserved first and last residue. A D gene is named only where the DNA matches it firmly. A row's size may be missing; if present it is once, few, many or a size class.

TRBJ1-4 | NA | TRBV25-1 | NA | CASSAFLGRVEFEKLFF | TGTGCCAGCAGTGCGTTCCTCGGCAGGGTCGAATTTGAAAAACTGTTTTTT
TRBJ2-1 | NA | TRBV5-6 | NA | CASSFITGSTDNEQFF | TGTGCCAGCAGCTTTATAACAGGGAGTACGGACAATGAGCAGTTCTTC
TRBJ2-1 | NA | TRBV4-1 | NA | CASSQVITRTNNEQFF | TGCGCCAGCAGCCAAGTAATTACACGGACTAACAATGAGCAGTTCTTC
TRBJ2-7 | TRBD1 | TRBV15 | NA | CATSRAGQGDEQYF | TGTGCCACCAGCAGAGCGGGACAGGGAGACGAGCAGTACTTC
TRBJ1-2 | NA | TRBV4-3 | NA | CASSQDLLTGNYGYTF | TGCGCCAGCAGCCAAGATCTTCTCACAGGGAACTATGGCTACACCTTC
TRBJ2-5 | TRBD2 | TRBV4-1 | few | CASSHSIAGGGETQYF | TGCGCCAGCAGCCACTCCATAGCGGGAGGGGGGGAGACCCAGTACTTC
TRBJ2-7 | TRBD2 | TRBV15 | once | CATSRGGLAGAEEQYF | TGTGCCACCAGCAGAGGGGGACTAGCGGGGGCCGAAGAGCAGTACTTC
TRBJ2-1 | NA | TRBV25-1 | NA | CASQAAGYNEQFF | TGTGCCAGCCAAGCAGCGGGCTACAATGAGCAGTTCTTC
TRBJ2-3 | TRBD2 | TRBV5-4 | NA | CASSGGGAEYTQYF | TGTGCCAGCAGCGGCGGGGGGGCCGAGTATACGCAGTATTTT
TRBJ2-7 | NA | TRBV18 | NA | CASSPDRSWQYF | TGTGCCAGCTCACCCGACAGGAGCTGGCAGTACTTC
TRBJ2-1 | TRBD2 | TRBV7-9 | NA | CASSDGSGSGNEQFF | TGTGCCAGCAGCGATGGTAGCGGGAGTGGAAATGAGCAGTTCTTC
TRBJ2-3 | TRBD2 | TRBV28 | NA | CASSLGGRVNTQYF | TGTGCCAGCAGTTTAGGCGGGAGGGTTAATACGCAGTATTTT
TRBJ2-2 | TRBD2 | TRBV29-1 | NA | CSVLKMGRTSGIEYTGELFF | TGCAGCGTTCTAAAGATGGGACGGACTAGCGGGATCGAGTACACCGGGGAGCTGTTTTTT
TRBJ1-4 | NA | TRBV28 | NA | CASRDYEKLFF | TGTGCCAGCCGCGATTATGAAAAACTGTTTTTT
TRBJ1-1 | NA | TRBV7-9 | NA | CASSLNGIEAFF | TGTGCCAGCAGCTTAAACGGTATCGAAGCTTTCTTT
TRBJ2-7 | TRBD1 | TRBV6-5 | NA | CASSYSGDRPYEQYF | TGTGCCAGCAGTTACTCGGGGGACAGGCCCTACGAGCAGTACTTC
TRBJ2-1 | TRBD2 | TRBV7-2 | once | CASSLNGRGGVDEQFF | TGTGCCAGCAGCTTAAATGGACGGGGGGGCGTCGATGAGCAGTTCTTC
TRBJ2-1 | NA | TRBV3-1/TRBV3-2 | NA | CASGGVSVDNEQFF | TGTGCCAGCGGAGGGGTTAGCGTCGACAATGAGCAGTTCTTC
TRBJ2-5 | TRBD2 | TRBV5-6 | NA | CASSLVSGGPETQYF | TGTGCCAGCAGCTTAGTCTCGGGGGGGCCGGAGACCCAGTACTTC
TRBJ2-7 | NA | TRBV12-3/TRBV12-4 | NA | CASSTISGLDF | TGTGCCAGCAGTACGATTAGCGGCCTGGACTTC
TRBJ2-7 | TRBD2 | TRBV5-1 | NA | CASSLGSSGGRNVPWEQYF | TGCGCCAGCAGCTTGGGTTCTAGCGGGGGCCGAAACGTTCCTTGGGAGCAGTACTTC
TRBJ1-1 | NA | TRBV3-1/TRBV3-2 | NA | CASSQRGGPGPGLRNTEAFF | TGTGCCAGCAGCCAAAGGGGTGGCCCTGGACCGGGACTAAGGAACACTGAAGCTTTCTTT
TRBJ2-7 | NA | TRBV6-2/TRBV6-3 | NA | CASSYSDWEGHHEQYF | TGTGCCAGCAGTTACTCGGATTGGGAGGGACATCACGAGCAGTACTTC
TRBJ1-5 | NA | TRBV28 | NA | CASSSGGGQYQPQHF | TGTGCCAGCAGTTCGGGGGGGGGCCAATATCAGCCCCAGCATTTT
TRBJ1-1 | NA | TRBV5-1 | NA | CASSLGPAGNTEAFF | TGCGCCAGCAGCCTTGGACCCGCGGGGAACACTGAAGCTTTCTTT
TRBJ2-2 | TRBD2 | TRBV4-1 | NA | CASSQREFTGELFF | TGCGCCAGCAGCCAGCGGGAGTTCACCGGGGAGCTGTTTTTT
TRBJ1-4 | TRBD1 | TRBV7-2 | NA | CASSSTTGINEKLFF | TGTGCCAGCAGCTCCACGACAGGGATTAATGAAAAACTGTTTTTT
TRBJ1-4 | NA | TRBV6-5 | few | CASSLSDTTNEKLFF | TGTGCCAGCAGTTTATCGGACACAACTAATGAAAAACTGTTTTTT
TRBJ2-1 | TRBD2 | TRBV2 | NA | CASSEKLAGYNEQFF | TGTGCCAGCAGTGAAAAACTAGCGGGCTACAATGAGCAGTTCTTC
TRBJ2-6 | NA | TRBV19 | NA | CASSWGLVYEAGANVLTF | TGTGCCAGTAGTTGGGGACTCGTGTACGAGGCTGGGGCCAACGTCCTGACTTTC
TRBJ1-1 | NA | TRBV29-1 | NA | CSVDEGRSYTEAFF | TGCAGCGTTGATGAGGGCAGATCGTACACTGAAGCTTTCTTT
TRBJ2-6 | NA | TRBV7-2 | NA | CASSLAAGGANVLTF | TGTGCCAGCAGCTTAGCGGCAGGTGGGGCCAACGTCCTGACTTTC
TRBJ1-2 | NA | TRBV5-4 | once | CASSYFDSQDGYTF | TGTGCCAGCAGCTATTTCGACAGCCAAGATGGCTACACCTTC
TRBJ1-5 | TRBD1 | TRBV5-6 | NA | CASRLPGQGAFKSQPQHF | TGTGCCAGCAGACTCCCGGGACAGGGGGCTTTTAAAAGTCAGCCCCAGCATTTT
TRBJ1-2 | NA | TRBV21-1 | NA | CASSKRPGTNYGYTF | TGTGCCAGCAGCAAAAGGCCAGGGACTAACTATGGCTACACCTTC
TRBJ1-2 | TRBD1 | TRBV10-3 | NA | CAISDATGGGYTF | TGTGCCATCAGCGACGCCACAGGGGGGGGCTACACCTTC
TRBJ1-1 | TRBD1 | TRBV29-1 | once | CSDTTGVVTEAFF | TGCAGCGATACGACAGGGGTTGTGACTGAAGCTTTCTTT
TRBJ2-7 | TRBD2 | TRBV7-2 | NA | CASSLGGGGGSYEQYF | TGTGCCAGCAGCTTAGGGGGCGGCGGGGGGAGCTACGAGCAGTACTTC
TRBJ2-1 | TRBD2 | TRBV5-4 | NA | CASSLASSGGVFEQFF | TGTGCCAGCAGCTTGGCCTCTAGCGGGGGGGTCTTTGAGCAGTTCTTC
TRBJ1-4 | TRBD1 | TRBV9 | NA | CASSASSQGFYEKLFF | TGTGCCAGCAGTGCGAGTTCACAGGGGTTCTACGAAAAACTGTTTTTT
TRBJ2-2 | NA | TRBV6-6 | NA | CASSRDREAGELFF | TGTGCCAGCAGCCGAGACAGGGAGGCCGGGGAGCTGTTTTTT
TRBJ2-1 | TRBD1 | TRBV7-2 | NA | CASGPPGTGYNEQFF | TGTGCCAGCGGACCCCCCGGGACAGGTTACAATGAGCAGTTCTTC
TRBJ1-2 | NA | TRBV3-1/TRBV3-2 | NA | CASSQVATPGEVF | TGTGCCAGCAGCCAAGTCGCGACACCCGGGGAGGTCTTC
TRBJ2-7 | NA | TRBV6-2/TRBV6-3 | NA | CASSRQVYEQYF | TGTGCCAGCAGCAGACAAGTCTACGAGCAGTACTTC